This TCR beta chain emerged from a study of monozygotic twins with inflammatory bowel disease. For every donor, one blood sample of about 2.5 ml was drawn. Turning to this clonotype: The antigen is not known.

TCRdb re-called the 5' RACE reads; one entry per CDR3 protein, DNA not given. The sample data list 400,000 to 500,000 distinct CDR3 sequences. Overall study results and limits: Among twins, concordant and discordant pairs did not differ in repertoire similarity, possibly from limited power.

The CDR3 is 16 residues long. The specimen was blood. V usage is TRBV12-3 or TRBV12-4 and J usage is TRBJ2-7; TCRdb indicates TRBD2, and absent DNA this call remains unverified. This receptor was taken from a human donor with ulcerative colitis or Crohn's disease, or a healthy co-twin of an affected twin (not recorded which). The CDR3 is CASRSGLAGASYEQYF.